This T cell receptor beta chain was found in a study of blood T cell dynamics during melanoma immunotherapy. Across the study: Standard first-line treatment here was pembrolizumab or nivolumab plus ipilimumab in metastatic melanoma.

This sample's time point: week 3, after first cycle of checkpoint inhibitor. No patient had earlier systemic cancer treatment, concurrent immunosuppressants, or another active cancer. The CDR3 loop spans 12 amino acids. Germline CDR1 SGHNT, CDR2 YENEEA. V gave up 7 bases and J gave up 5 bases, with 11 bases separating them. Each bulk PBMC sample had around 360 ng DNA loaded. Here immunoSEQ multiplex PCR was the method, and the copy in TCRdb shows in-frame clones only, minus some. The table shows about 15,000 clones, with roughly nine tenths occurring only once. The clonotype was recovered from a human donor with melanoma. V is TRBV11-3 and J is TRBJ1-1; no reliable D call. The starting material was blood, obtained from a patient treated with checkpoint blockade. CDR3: CASNPPLTEAFF. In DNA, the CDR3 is TGTGCCAGCAACCCCCCCCTGACTGAAGCTTTCTTT.